A selection of T cell receptor beta chains follows, all from one sample in a study of beta chain features in type 1 diabetes. Libraries were prepared by immunoSEQ multiplex PCR; TCRdb keeps only in-frame clonotypes and omits some of them. The table lists approximately 250,000 clones, 12% to 15% of them singletons. The sample taken for sequencing was naive CD4+ T cells from blood. These receptors all come from a woman in her 40s in good health. The CDR3 runs from the conserved cysteine through the conserved F or W. Each record gives: V gene, D gene, J gene, clone size, CDR3 protein, CDR3 DNA. The D gene is left open where the match is weak. Some rows have no size entry. The others give once, few or many, or a class for an expanded clone.

TRBV7-9	.	TRBJ1-1	few	CASSLAWAGNTEAFF	TGTGCCAGCAGCTTAGCGTGGGCAGGGAACACTGAAGCTTTCTTT
TRBV21-1	.	TRBJ2-2	few	CASTAGTPNTGELFF	TGTGCCAGCACCGCCGGGACACCGAACACCGGGGAGCTGTTTTTT
TRBV29-1	.	TRBJ1-2	few	CSVDKRDLNYGYTF	TGCAGCGTTGATAAGCGGGACCTGAACTATGGCTACACCTTC
TRBV11-3	TRBD2	TRBJ2-3	few	CASSLTSGVGDTQYF	TGTGCCAGCAGCTTGACTAGCGGGGTGGGAGATACGCAGTATTTT
TRBV4-1	.	TRBJ1-5	many	CASSQEPGGQPQHF	TGCGCCAGCAGCCAAGAACCGGGAGGTCAGCCCCAGCATTTT
TRBV18	.	TRBJ1-1	few	CASSPQFQNTEAFF	TGTGCCAGCTCACCACAATTTCAGAACACTGAAGCTTTCTTT
TRBV2	.	TRBJ1-1	few	CASRDWGGLGTEAFF	TGTGCCAGCAGAGATTGGGGGGGCCTGGGCACTGAAGCTTTCTTT
TRBV7-2	.	TRBJ2-3	few	CASSPGRAADTQYF	TGTGCCAGCAGCCCCGGTCGAGCCGCAGATACGCAGTATTTT
TRBV6-5	TRBD1	TRBJ1-5	.	CASSTTGGGNQPQHF	TGTGCCAGCAGCACGACAGGGGGAGGCAATCAGCCCCAGCATTTT
TRBV2	TRBD1	TRBJ1-2	.	CASRPTGEGGYTF	TGTGCCAGCAGACCGACAGGGGAAGGTGGCTACACCTTC
TRBV5-1	.	TRBJ1-2	.	CASSLRGGTNYGYTF	TGCGCCAGCAGCTTGCGCGGGGGAACTAACTATGGCTACACCTTC
TRBV10-3	.	TRBJ2-6	few	CAISGGTSGANVLTF	TGTGCCATCAGTGGCGGCACCTCTGGGGCCAACGTCCTGACTTTC
TRBV10-1	.	TRBJ1-2	.	CASSEDRDYGYTF	TGCGCCAGCAGTGAAGACCGGGACTATGGCTACACCTTC
TRBV28	.	TRBJ2-7	.	CASRDTTSREQYF	TGTGCCAGCCGGGACACTACATCTCGGGAGCAGTACTTC
TRBV18	.	TRBJ2-5	.	CASSRRESETQYF	TGTGCCAGCTCACGCAGGGAATCTGAGACCCAGTACTTC
TRBV10-1	.	TRBJ2-7	.	CATAKGDQQYF	TGCGCCACCGCTAAAGGAGACCAGCAGTACTTC
TRBV4-1	.	TRBJ1-2	.	CASSPSGGRDYGYTF	TGCGCCAGCAGCCCTTCCGGGGGAAGGGACTATGGCTACACCTTC
TRBV10-1	.	TRBJ1-2	few	CASRGTETASLGGYTF	TGCGCCAGCAGGGGGACTGAGACAGCCTCCCTAGGTGGCTACACCTTC
TRBV18	.	TRBJ2-5	.	CASSPSDQETQYF	TGTGCCAGCTCACCTTCGGACCAAGAGACCCAGTACTTC
TRBV7-7	TRBD2	TRBJ2-5	few	CASSFQRGGLETQYF	TGTGCCAGCAGCTTTCAGCGGGGGGGCTTGGAGACCCAGTACTTC
TRBV7-8	.	TRBJ2-7	.	CASSLVLPGGRYEQYF	TGTGCCAGCAGCTTAGTCCTCCCCGGGGGACGCTACGAGCAGTACTTC